The T cell receptor (beta chain) described here comes from a study of vaccination effects on CD4 cells after COVID-19. Per germline, CDR1 MNHEY and CDR2 SVGEGT. CDR3 length: 16 residues. Trimming shortened V by 6 bases and J by 1 base, and 16 bases separated the two germline ends. The ViraFEST assay expanded antigen-specific CD4+ T cells with viral peptide pools before sequencing. The culture ran for roughly ten days before CD4+ T cells were isolated. The vaccine given was either BNT162b2 or mRNA-1273, in two doses. Recipients of the vaccine had no prior SARS-CoV-2 infection and negative nucleocapsid antibodies. It was with around 10 IU/ml IL-2 and around 9.9 ug/ml peptides that some 2 million PBMC per well were cultured. At days 3 and 7, half of the medium was exchanged for IL-2 medium. Assay used: immunoSEQ multiplex PCR; TCRdb lists only in-frame clones, some missing. The repertoire consists of 25,000 to 35,000 clones, with 65% to 90% occurring once and the leading ten covering less than 6%.

As concerns this clone: Its antigen is undetermined.

The starting material was CD4+ T cells from PBMCs cultured with SARS-CoV-2 spike peptides, obtained after COVID-19 vaccination. This sequence originates from a human donor who received a COVID-19 vaccine. Some clones in this sample may be carry-over from other donors' samples. The rearrangement uses TRBV6-2 or TRBV6-3 and TRBJ2-1; D gene ambiguous. The CDR3 is CASSQGLTLSYNEQFF. The CDR3 nucleotides read TGTGCCAGCAGCCAAGGGCTCACCCTTTCCTACAATGAGCAGTTCTTC.